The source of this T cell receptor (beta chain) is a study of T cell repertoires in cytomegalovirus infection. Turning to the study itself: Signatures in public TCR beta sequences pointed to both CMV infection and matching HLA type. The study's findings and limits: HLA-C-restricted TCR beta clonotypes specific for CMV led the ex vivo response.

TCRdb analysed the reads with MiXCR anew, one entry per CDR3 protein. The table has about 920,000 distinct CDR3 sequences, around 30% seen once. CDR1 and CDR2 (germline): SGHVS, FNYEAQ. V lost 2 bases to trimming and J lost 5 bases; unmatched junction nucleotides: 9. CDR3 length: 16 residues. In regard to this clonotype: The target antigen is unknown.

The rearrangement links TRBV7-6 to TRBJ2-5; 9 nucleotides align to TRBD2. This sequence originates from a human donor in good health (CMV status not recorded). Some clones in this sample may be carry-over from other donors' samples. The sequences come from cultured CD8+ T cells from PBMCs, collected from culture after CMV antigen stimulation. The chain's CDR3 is CASSLMAGGPLETQYF. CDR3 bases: TGTGCCAGCAGCTTAATGGCGGGGGGGCCCTTGGAGACCCAGTACTTC.